This T cell receptor beta chain appears in the sequencing data of a study of response to subunit inactivated influenza vaccine listed by TCRdb under 2018. Background on the whole study: Deep quantitative T cell receptor repertoire profiling was used in the study to track responses to a trivalent subunit inactivated influenza vaccine.

General study outcomes and caveats: According to the authors, only a limited number of new T cells may be recruited by each seasonal influenza vaccination.

This clonotype was found a few times. Its binding antigen is unknown. Nothing much larger sits one base from this clone, and base qualities are not available. The library came from RT-PCR. Sequencer: Illumina HiSeq 2500. The raw public data were reprocessed by TCRdb itself: fastp quality trimming at Q25, MiXCR clonotype calling, in-frame beta chains only. Here each entry gathers all rows of one CDR3 protein and keeps the most common genes and DNA. The sample table lists about 240,000 distinct CDR3 sequences, 9% to 15% of them with a count of one. Jointly, the top ten make up approximately 8.3% of the sample. This specimen was non-naive T cells sorted from PBMCs, taken 14 days before vaccination. The cell subset or site label, read with the paper, signifies: memory T cell fraction. This clonotype originated in a man aged 45-65 years who received an inactivated influenza vaccine. Donor details come from another sample of the same person, matched by shared clones.

The CDR3 protein: CASSPVFSSYEQYF. The DNA reads as follows: TGTGCCAGCAGCCCCGTTTTTAGCTCCTACGAGCAGTACTTC. The chain couples TRBV9 to TRBJ2-7; confidence is insufficient to name the D gene. Trimming takes 4 bases from V and 0 bases from J, and the germline ends sit 11 bases apart. From its cysteine to its phenylalanine, the CDR3 spans 14 amino acids. Of all the DNA, just the CDR3 is kept, 42 bases in frame from base 1. CDR1 SGDLS and CDR2 YYNGEE were looked up in the germline V gene.